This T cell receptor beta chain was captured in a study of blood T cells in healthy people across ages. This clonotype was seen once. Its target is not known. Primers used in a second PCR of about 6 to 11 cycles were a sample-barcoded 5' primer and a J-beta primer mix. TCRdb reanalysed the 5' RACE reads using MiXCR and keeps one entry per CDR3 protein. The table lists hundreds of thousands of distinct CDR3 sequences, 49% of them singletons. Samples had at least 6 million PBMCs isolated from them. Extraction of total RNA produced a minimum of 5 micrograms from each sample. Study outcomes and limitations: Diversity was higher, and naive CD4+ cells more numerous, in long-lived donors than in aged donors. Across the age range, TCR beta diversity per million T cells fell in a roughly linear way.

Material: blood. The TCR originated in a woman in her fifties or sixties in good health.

The CDR3 DNA sequence: TGTGCCACCAGCAGAGAGGGACAGCAAGAGACCCAGTACTTC. Amino acid sequence: CATSREGQQETQYF. This rearrangement joins TRBV15 to TRBJ2-4; 7 positions match TRBD1. The DNA end lines up better with TRBJ2-5; the J call may be wrong. The CDR3 loop spans 14 amino acids. Germline V gives CDR1 LNHNV, CDR2 YYDKDF (reference sequence).